A single TCR beta chain is shown here with its context. The data stem from a study of T cells after somatic rescue of genetic block. The CDR3 loop spans 13 amino acids. The V end lost 4 bases, the J end lost 5 bases, and 12 bases lay between the germline ends. In germline, CDR1 is SGHTS, CDR2 YDEGEE. The data were produced by immunoSEQ multiplex PCR, yet TCRdb's version contains in-frame clones alone and is incomplete. The sample has around 64,000 clones; under 95% are singletons. The clonotype was recovered from a middle-aged man. The sequencing input was peripheral blood mononuclear cells (PBMCs). The J gene is TRBJ2-5, the V gene TRBV5-8; D is possibly TRBD2 (5 bases). In DNA, the CDR3 is TGTGCCAGCAGCCAGGACCCGGGGGAGACCCAGTACTTC. Translation gives CASSQDPGETQYF.